This TCR beta chain was documented in a study of cytomegalovirus exposure and HLA in healthy donors. Comment on this clone: The antigen is not known.

Trimming removed 0 bases from V and 3 bases from J, with 10 bases in between. The germline CDR1 and CDR2 sequences are LGHNA and YSLEER. The CDR3 has 15 amino acids. PCR involved 60 Vbeta and 13 Jbeta primers. Repertoires were generated with immunoSEQ multiplex PCR, while TCRdb's copy carries only in-frame clones and drops some. This table holds 150,000 to 200,000 clones, around three quarters found once. Findings of the study overall: Across donors, sequencing depth was assumed by presence/absence analyses to be roughly uniform. A previous analysis found most TCR beta V segments productive roughly 90% or roughly 30% of the time. The study found most TCR sequences rare, yet found some public TCRs in many donors. The study flagged roughly 160 TCR beta chains as cytomegalovirus-associated.

V and J are TRBV4-3 and TRBJ2-3, with D unresolved. This clonotype was obtained from a woman in her forties or fifties in good health and CMV-seronegative. The sequencing sample was made of PBMCs. The CDR3 DNA is TGCGCCAGCAGCCAAGATGGGCGCAAAACAGATACGCAGTATTTT. Translation: CASSQDGRKTDTQYF.